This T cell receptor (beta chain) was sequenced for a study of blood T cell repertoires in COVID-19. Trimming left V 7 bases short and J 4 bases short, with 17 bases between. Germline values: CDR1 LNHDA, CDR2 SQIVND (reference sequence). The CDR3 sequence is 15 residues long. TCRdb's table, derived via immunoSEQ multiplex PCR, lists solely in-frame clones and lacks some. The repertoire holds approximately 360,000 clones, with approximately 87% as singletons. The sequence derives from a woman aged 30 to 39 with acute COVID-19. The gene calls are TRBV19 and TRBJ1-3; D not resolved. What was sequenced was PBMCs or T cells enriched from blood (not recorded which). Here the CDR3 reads CASTPGGLGGNTIYF. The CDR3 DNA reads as TGTGCCAGTACCCCTGGAGGGCTGGGCGGAAACACCATATATTTT.